This TCR beta chain was profiled in a study of CD8 T cells in ankylosing spondylitis. This clonotype was detected only a few times. Per germline, CDR1 GTSNPN and CDR2 SVGIG (reference sequence). Trimming shortened V by 2 bases and J by 5 bases, and 12 bases separated the two germline ends. The CDR3 totals 14 residues. Using its own MiXCR run on the 5' RACE reads, TCRdb lists one record per CDR3 protein. The sample has 25,000 to 35,000 distinct CDR3 sequences, more than 5.5% seen once. The source is a male donor with ankylosing spondylitis or in good health (not recorded which). The chain recombines TRBV30 with TRBJ1-4; the D gene is possibly TRBD1 (6 bases). Material for sequencing was blood, either unsorted or a sorted T cell fraction (not recorded which). The CDR3 DNA reads TGTGCCTGGAGTACCGGGACATCGAATGAAAAACTGTTTTTT. Translating it yields CAWSTGTSNEKLFF.